This T cell receptor (beta chain) was identified during a study of control samples from healthy donors and cancer patients (dated by TCRdb to 2018 to 2020). This clone appeared a single time. Its antigen is not yet known. No per-base quality is available; no much larger clone lies one base away. The method was the immunoSEQ multiplex PCR assay. TCRdb obtained this table from immuneACCESS and retained in-frame rearrangements with V and J assigned. These tables miss some clones; where compared with another copy, unresolved V genes account for less than half of the shortfall, and the remainder is unexplained. The sample records under 150,000 clones, 75% to 90% of which are singletons. About 1% of the sample belongs to the ten largest clones. Relative to germline, V is missing 0 bases and J is missing 5 bases, with 7 bases of the junction outside any gene match. The CDR3, from cysteine to phenylalanine, totals 15 residues. Just the 45-base CDR3 DNA is kept, in frame starting at base 1. The germline V gene specifies SGHRS as CDR1 and YFSETQ as CDR2.

The rearranged chain carries TRBV5-1 and TRBJ2-7; TRBD2 fits 8 bases in the junction. The sequence was obtained from a woman in her 50s with colorectal cancer. The sample consisted of PBMCs. The nucleotide sequence reads TGCGCCAGCAGCTTGGTGGGACTAGGAACCCACGAGCAGTACTTC. The encoded protein is CASSLVGLGTHEQYF.